This TCR beta chain emerged from a study of blood T cell repertoires in COVID-19. Repertoires were generated with immunoSEQ multiplex PCR, while TCRdb's copy carries only in-frame clones and drops some. In the table there are about 120,000 clones, roughly 79% of which are singletons. V lost 4 bases to trimming and J lost 8 bases, with 12 bases between them. This CDR3 contains 13 residues. The germline V gene has CDR1 SGHDN and CDR2 FVKESK. The chain employs TRBV14 and TRBJ2-1, with D maybe TRBD2 (5 bases). This receptor was taken from a human donor in a cohort sampled during active COVID-19. The sequenced sample consisted of peripheral blood. The CDR3 is CASSPGFGDEQFF. The CDR3, as DNA: TGTGCCAGCAGCCCGGGCTTCGGGGATGAGCAGTTCTTC.